This T cell receptor (beta chain) derives from a study of CD8 T cells in ankylosing spondylitis. Study outcomes and limitations: There was reportedly significant enrichment of clones that were disease-linked in matched ankylosing spondylitis synovial fluid. Disease-linked clones bore a CD8+ phenotype and were relatively rare in peripheral blood.

Quantitative 5'-RACE was performed with molecular barcodes, and it yielded the TCR beta libraries. A single record per CDR3 protein comes from TCRdb applying MiXCR to the 5' RACE reads. In the table there are 200,000 to 250,000 distinct CDR3 sequences, 8% to 11% of which are singletons. Remarks on this clonotype: The target antigen is unknown.

Germline assignment: CDR1 DFQATT and CDR2 SNEGSKA (reference sequence). The V end was cut by 3 bases, the J end by 0 bases, with 12 bases between. This CDR3 is 14 amino acids long. The origin of this receptor is a male donor with ankylosing spondylitis or in good health (not recorded which). V and J are TRBV20-1 and TRBJ2-7; D is perhaps TRBD1 or TRBD2 (5 bases each). Sequencing was done on a sample of blood, either unsorted or a sorted T cell fraction (not recorded which). CDR3 amino acids: CSASPLGPSYEQYF. CDR3 in DNA: TGCAGTGCTAGCCCCTTGGGACCCTCCTACGAGCAGTACTTC.